The sequence of this TCR beta chain was determined in a study of cytomegalovirus exposure and HLA in healthy donors. It was with 60 Vbeta and 13 Jbeta primers that the PCR ran. Data came from immunoSEQ multiplex PCR; TCRdb stores just in-frame clones and leaves some out. The sample lists roughly 58,000 clones; under 90% were seen once. The CDR3 is made up of 16 amino acids. Germline CDR1 and CDR2: MDHEN and SYDVKM. Trimming shortened V by 4 bases and J by 3 bases, and 19 bases separated the two germline ends. There are a few counts of this clone. The material sequenced was PBMCs. The chain recombines TRBV28 with TRBJ2-7, with D perhaps TRBD2 (6 bases). The source of this sequence is a woman aged 40-49 years in good health and CMV-seronegative. CDR3 coding DNA: TGTGCCAGCAGTTCCGGCGGGGCCCCAGTAAACTACGAGCAGTACTTC. As protein: CASSSGGAPVNYEQYF.